Listed below are T cell receptor beta chains from one sample, sequenced in a study of T cells in Graves' hyperthyroidism and ophthalmopathy. TCRdb reprocessed the multiplex PCR reads via MiXCR and lists one record per CDR3 protein. The sample includes around 800,000 distinct CDR3 sequences, roughly 40% of them seen just once. The sequenced sample was blood. The source of these receptors is a man aged 18 to 30 with Graves' hyperthyroidism. CDR3s include the opening cysteine and the closing phenylalanine or tryptophan. D genes are given only for firm matches. Clone size appears in some rows only: once, few, many, or a class for an expanded clone.

cdr3_aa | cdr3_nt | d_call | j_call | v_call | clone_size
CASSSGSGSIYEQYF | TGTGCCAGCAGTTCAGGGAGCGGGAGCATCTACGAGCAGTACTTC | TRBD2 | TRBJ2-7 | TRBV7-8 | -
CASSFGMANEQYF | TGTGCCAGCAGCTTCGGCATGGCTAACGAGCAGTACTTC | - | TRBJ2-7 | TRBV7-2 | many
CASSRSGGMGNTIYF | TGCGCCAGCAGCCGATCAGGGGGTATGGGAAACACCATATATTTT | TRBD1 | TRBJ1-3 | TRBV7-9 | -
CASSSDTFYEQYF | TGTGCCAGCAGCTCGGACACCTTCTACGAGCAGTACTTC | - | TRBJ2-7 | TRBV7-2 | many
CASSPILGTAWDTEAFF | TGTGCTAGCAGCCCAATCCTGGGCACAGCTTGGGACACTGAAGCTTTCTTT | - | TRBJ1-1 | TRBV7-7 | -
CASTGGIEAFF | TGTGCCAGCACGGGGGGGATTGAAGCTTTCTTT | - | TRBJ1-1 | TRBV2 | many
CASSSGQLDEKLFF | TGCGCCAGCAGCTCGGGACAGCTGGATGAAAAACTGTTTTTT | TRBD1 | TRBJ1-4 | TRBV5-1 | many
CASSEAEGGGNTF | TGTGCCAGCAGTGAAGCCGAGGGCGGTGGAAACACCTTC | - | TRBJ1-2 | TRBV2 | -
CASSLAGYTFSGANVLTF | TGTGCCAGCAGCTTGGCCGGGTACACCTTCTCTGGGGCCAACGTCCTGACTTTC | - | TRBJ2-6 | TRBV7-9 | few
CASTQRETEAFF | TGTGCCAGTACCCAGCGGGAGACTGAAGCTTTCTTT | - | TRBJ1-1 | TRBV19 | many
CASSLYEGREQYF | TGCGCCAGCAGCCTTTATGAGGGTCGAGAGCAGTACTTC | - | TRBJ2-7 | TRBV4-3 | -
CASSRGETQHF | TGTGCCAGCAGTCGGGGGGAGACCCAGCACTTC | TRBD2 | TRBJ2-5 | TRBV2 | -
CASSSGQVNSPLHF | TGTGCCAGCAGCTCGGGACAGGTGAATTCACCCCTCCACTTT | TRBD1 | TRBJ1-6 | TRBV7-2 | many
CASSEDRRLGYTF | TGTGCCAGCAGTGAGGACAGGCGGTTGGGCTACACCTTC | TRBD1 | TRBJ1-2 | TRBV2 | many
CASSPDINYGYTF | TGTGCCAGCAGTCCTGACATCAACTATGGCTACACCTTC | - | TRBJ1-2 | TRBV7-6 | many
CASSFRTVLKPQHF | TGTGCCAGCAGTTTTAGGACAGTCTTGAAACCCCAGCATTTT | - | TRBJ1-5 | TRBV6-1 | few
CSSLEGYEQYF | TGCAGCTCCTTGGAAGGCTACGAGCAGTACTTC | - | TRBJ2-7 | TRBV29-1 | -
CSAKGQNYEQYF | TGCAGTGCTAAAGGACAGAACTACGAGCAGTACTTC | - | TRBJ2-7 | TRBV20-1 | -
CASSLMGTGGGEQYF | TGTGCCAGCAGTTTAATGGGGACAGGGGGAGGCGAGCAGTACTTC | TRBD1 | TRBJ2-7 | TRBV10-3 | -
CASRLWTGDQPQHF | TGTGCCAGTAGGCTTTGGACAGGGGATCAGCCCCAGCATTTT | TRBD1 | TRBJ1-5 | TRBV19 | many
CATSSRTGEETQYF | TGTGCCACCAGCAGTCGGACAGGGGAAGAGACCCAGTACTTC | TRBD1 | TRBJ2-5 | TRBV15 | many
CASSVGGRNYGYTF | TGTGCCAGCAGCGTAGGGGGCAGGAACTATGGCTACACCTTC | - | TRBJ1-2 | TRBV9 | many
CASSQAYYGYTF | TGTGCCAGCAGCCAAGCCTACTATGGCTACACCTTC | - | TRBJ1-2 | TRBV14 | few
CASSLGGGLDEQYF | TGCGCCAGCAGCTTAGGGGGGGGTTTGGACGAGCAGTACTTC | - | TRBJ2-7 | TRBV5-1 | few
CASSQQPTSGNTIYF | TGTGCCAGCAGCCAGCAGCCAACCTCTGGAAACACCATATATTTT | - | TRBJ1-3 | TRBV9 | -
CASSSERSNQPQHF | TGTGCCAGCAGTTCGGAGAGGAGCAATCAGCCCCAGCATTTT | - | TRBJ1-5 | TRBV6-6 | -
CASSVGGTTYEQYF | TGTGCCAGCAGCGTAGGAGGGACTACCTACGAGCAGTACTTC | TRBD2 | TRBJ2-7 | TRBV9 | -
CASSSPTALQETQYF | TGTGCCAGCAGTTCACCCACGGCGCTTCAAGAGACCCAGTACTTC | - | TRBJ2-5 | TRBV12-3/TRBV12-4 | -
CSARGSGQGSTEAFF | TGCAGTGCAAGAGGATCGGGACAGGGGAGCACTGAAGCTTTCTTT | TRBD1 | TRBJ1-1 | TRBV20-1 | -
CASSHDSEDNEQFF | TGTGCCAGCAGCCATGACAGTGAGGACAATGAGCAGTTCTTC | - | TRBJ2-1 | TRBV9 | -
CASSLSALSGEDYEQYF | TGTGCCAGCAGCTTGTCTGCTCTCAGCGGGGAGGACTACGAGCAGTACTTC | TRBD2 | TRBJ2-7 | TRBV7-3 | -
CASSLARDYQETQYF | TGTGCCAGCAGCTTAGCCAGGGACTACCAAGAGACCCAGTACTTC | - | TRBJ2-5 | TRBV7-9 | few
CASSQVSTPNTEAFF | TGTGCCAGCAGCCAAGTAAGCACCCCGAACACTGAAGCTTTCTTT | - | TRBJ1-1 | TRBV7-2 | few
CATRGGGGGETQYF | TGTGCCACCAGAGGGGGGGGCGGGGGAGAGACCCAGTACTTC | - | TRBJ2-5 | TRBV15 | few
CASSMTGRVEAFF | TGTGCCAGCAGTATGACAGGGAGAGTAGAAGCTTTCTTT | TRBD1 | TRBJ1-1 | TRBV2 | many
CSLDVGQPYGYTF | TGCAGCTTAGATGTCGGCCAACCGTATGGCTACACCTTC | - | TRBJ1-2 | TRBV29-1 | -
CAISESTAGGSYEQYF | TGTGCCATCAGTGAGTCGACGGCGGGGGGATCCTACGAGCAGTACTTC | TRBD2 | TRBJ2-7 | TRBV10-3 | -
CASSSPRTGFFSETQYF | TGTGCCAGCAGCTCTCCGAGGACAGGGTTTTTTTCGGAGACCCAGTACTTC | TRBD1 | TRBJ2-5 | TRBV7-9 | few
CASGGDEQFF | TGCGCCAGCGGGGGTGATGAGCAGTTCTTC | - | TRBJ2-1 | TRBV5-1 | -
CASSTMEGGRATNEKLFF | TGTGCCAGCAGCACGATGGAGGGGGGAAGGGCCACTAATGAAAAACTGTTTTTT | - | TRBJ1-4 | TRBV7-8 | -
CASSITTEAFF | TGTGCCAGTAGTATCACGACTGAAGCTTTCTTT | - | TRBJ1-1 | TRBV19 | few
CSVRGSLGETQYF | TGCAGCGTTCGGGGCAGTTTAGGAGAGACCCAGTACTTC | - | TRBJ2-5 | TRBV29-1 | once
CASLTPRDNSPLHF | TGTGCTAGCCTAACCCCCAGGGATAATTCACCCCTCCACTTT | - | TRBJ1-6 | TRBV7-7 | many
CASSFGPSGDQETQYF | TGTGCCAGCAGCTTTGGGCCTAGCGGGGACCAAGAGACCCAGTACTTC | TRBD2 | TRBJ2-5 | TRBV7-9 | many
CASSDRGEQFF | TGTGCCAGCAGTGACAGGGGTGAGCAGTTCTTC | - | TRBJ2-1 | TRBV2 | -
CASSPGRKAEAFF | TGTGCCAGCAGTCCGGGGCGGAAGGCTGAAGCTTTCTTT | - | TRBJ1-1 | TRBV6-1 | -
CASSLAAAEETQYF | TGTGCCAGCAGCTTGGCCGCAGCGGAGGAGACCCAGTACTTC | - | TRBJ2-5 | TRBV5-6 | many
CASSLVGRNQPQHF | TGTGCCAGCAGCTTAGTGGGGCGAAATCAGCCCCAGCATTTT | - | TRBJ1-5 | TRBV11-2 | few
CASSQSWSRQETQYF | TGTGCCAGCAGCCAATCATGGAGTCGCCAAGAGACCCAGTACTTC | - | TRBJ2-5 | TRBV5-4 | few
CASSWGPRTEAFF | TGTGCCAGCAGTTGGGGTCCCCGCACTGAAGCTTTCTTT | - | TRBJ1-1 | TRBV2 | few
CSAKAGPSPLHF | TGCAGTGCTAAAGCAGGCCCCTCACCCCTCCACTTT | - | TRBJ1-6 | TRBV20-1 | many
CAIRGQGLGQPQHF | TGTGCCATCAGGGGACAGGGGCTAGGACAGCCCCAGCATTTT | TRBD1 | TRBJ1-5 | TRBV10-3 | many
CASSLGGILVNEQYF | TGTGCCAGCAGCTTAGGTGGGATCTTGGTTAACGAGCAGTACTTC | - | TRBJ2-7 | TRBV7-2 | few